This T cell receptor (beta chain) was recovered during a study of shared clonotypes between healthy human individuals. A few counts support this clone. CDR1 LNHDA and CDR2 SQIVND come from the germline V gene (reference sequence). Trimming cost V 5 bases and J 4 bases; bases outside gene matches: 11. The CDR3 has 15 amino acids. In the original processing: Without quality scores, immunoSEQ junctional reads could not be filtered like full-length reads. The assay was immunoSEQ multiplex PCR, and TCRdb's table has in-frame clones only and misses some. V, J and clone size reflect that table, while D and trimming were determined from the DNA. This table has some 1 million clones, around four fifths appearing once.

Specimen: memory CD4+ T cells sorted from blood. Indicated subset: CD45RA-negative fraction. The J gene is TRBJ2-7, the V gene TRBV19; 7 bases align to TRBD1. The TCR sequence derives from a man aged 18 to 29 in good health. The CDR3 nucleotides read TGTGCCAGTAGTCGGGACAGCCGTTTCGTTTACGAGCAGTACTTC. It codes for CASSRDSRFVYEQYF.